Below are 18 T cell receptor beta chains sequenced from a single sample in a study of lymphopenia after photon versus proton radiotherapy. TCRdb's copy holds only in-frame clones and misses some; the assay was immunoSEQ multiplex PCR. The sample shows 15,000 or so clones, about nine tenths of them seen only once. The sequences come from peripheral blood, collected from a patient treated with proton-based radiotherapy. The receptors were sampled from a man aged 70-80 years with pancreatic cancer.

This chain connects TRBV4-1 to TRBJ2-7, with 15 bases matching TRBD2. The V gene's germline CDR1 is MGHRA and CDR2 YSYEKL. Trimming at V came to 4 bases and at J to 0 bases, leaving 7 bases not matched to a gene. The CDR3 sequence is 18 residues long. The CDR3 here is CASSRGLAGGRSSYEQYF. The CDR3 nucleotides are TGCGCCAGCAGCCGAGGACTAGCGGGGGGGCGAAGCTCCTACGAGCAGTACTTC.

The CDR3 here is CASSPIQGNTEAFF. DNA for the CDR3: TGTGCCAGCTCACCCATCCAGGGAAACACTGAAGCTTTCTTT. The V and J genes are TRBV18 and TRBJ1-1; possible D gene TRBD1, 5 bases. The germline gives CDR1 KGHSH, CDR2 LQKENI. The CDR3 is 14 residues long. Trimming shortened V by 3 bases and J by 2 bases, and 10 bases separated the two germline ends.

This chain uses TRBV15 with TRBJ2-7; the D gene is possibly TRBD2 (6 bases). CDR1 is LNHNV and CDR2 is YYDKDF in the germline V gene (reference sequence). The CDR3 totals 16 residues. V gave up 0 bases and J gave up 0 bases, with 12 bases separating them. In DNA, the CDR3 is TGTGCCACCAGCAGAGATATGGCGGGATCCTCCTACGAGCAGTACTTC. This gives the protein CATSRDMAGSSYEQYF.

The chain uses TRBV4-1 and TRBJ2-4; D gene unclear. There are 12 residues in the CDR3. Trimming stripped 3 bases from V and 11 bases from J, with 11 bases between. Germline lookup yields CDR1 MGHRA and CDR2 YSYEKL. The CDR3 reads CASSHQFGFQYF. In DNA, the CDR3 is TGCGCCAGCAGCCACCAGTTTGGGTTTCAGTACTTC.

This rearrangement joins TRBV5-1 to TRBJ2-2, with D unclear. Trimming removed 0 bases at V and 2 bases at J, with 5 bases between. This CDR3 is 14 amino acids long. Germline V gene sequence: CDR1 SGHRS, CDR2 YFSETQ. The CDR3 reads CASSLGLNTGELFF. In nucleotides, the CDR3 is TGCGCCAGCAGCTTGGGACTTAACACCGGGGAGCTGTTTTTT.

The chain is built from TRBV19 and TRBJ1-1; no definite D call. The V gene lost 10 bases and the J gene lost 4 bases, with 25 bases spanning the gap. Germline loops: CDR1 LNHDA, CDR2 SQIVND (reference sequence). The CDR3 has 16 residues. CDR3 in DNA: TGTGCCACCTCCTCGGGTGGAGGCGTTGAGGGCACTGAAGCTTTCTTT. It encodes CATSSGGGVEGTEAFF. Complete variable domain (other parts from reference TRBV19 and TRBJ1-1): DGGITQSPKYLFRKEGQNVTLSCEQNLNHDAMYWYRQDPGQGLRLIYYSQIVNDFQKGDIAEGYSVSREKKESFPLTVTSAQKNPTAFYLCATSSGGGVEGTEAFFGQGTRLTVV.

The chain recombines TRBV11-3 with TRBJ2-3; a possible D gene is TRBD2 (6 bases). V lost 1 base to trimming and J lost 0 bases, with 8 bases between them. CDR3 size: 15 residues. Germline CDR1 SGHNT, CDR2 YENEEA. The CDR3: CASSLGSGSTDTQYF. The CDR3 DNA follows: TGTGCCAGCAGCTTAGGAAGCGGGAGCACAGATACGCAGTATTTT.

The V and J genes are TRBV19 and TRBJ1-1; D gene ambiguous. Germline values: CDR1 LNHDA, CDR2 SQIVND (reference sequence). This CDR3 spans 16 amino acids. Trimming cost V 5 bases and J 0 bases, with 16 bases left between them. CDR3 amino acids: CASSWESRGVNTEAFF. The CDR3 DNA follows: TGTGCCAGTAGTTGGGAGTCCCGAGGCGTGAACACTGAAGCTTTCTTT.

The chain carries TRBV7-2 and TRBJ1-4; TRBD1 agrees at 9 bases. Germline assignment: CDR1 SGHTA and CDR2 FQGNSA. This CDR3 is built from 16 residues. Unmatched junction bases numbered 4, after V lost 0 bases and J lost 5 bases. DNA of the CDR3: TGTGCCAGCAGCTTAGCGGTCGGACAGGGGAATGAAAAACTGTTTTTT. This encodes CASSLAVGQGNEKLFF.

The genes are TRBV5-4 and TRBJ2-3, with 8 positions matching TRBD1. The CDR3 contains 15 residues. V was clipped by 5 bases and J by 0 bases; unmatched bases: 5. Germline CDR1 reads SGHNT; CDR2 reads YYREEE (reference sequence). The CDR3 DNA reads TGTGCCAGCAGAGAGACAGGGGCTAGCACAGATACGCAGTATTTT. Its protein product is CASRETGASTDTQYF.

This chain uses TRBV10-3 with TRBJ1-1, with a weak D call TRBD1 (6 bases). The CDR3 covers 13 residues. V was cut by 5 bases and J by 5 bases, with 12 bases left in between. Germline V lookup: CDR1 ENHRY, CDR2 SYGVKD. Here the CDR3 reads CAISISGDTEAFF. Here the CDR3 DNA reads TGTGCCATCAGTATCTCAGGGGATACTGAAGCTTTCTTT.

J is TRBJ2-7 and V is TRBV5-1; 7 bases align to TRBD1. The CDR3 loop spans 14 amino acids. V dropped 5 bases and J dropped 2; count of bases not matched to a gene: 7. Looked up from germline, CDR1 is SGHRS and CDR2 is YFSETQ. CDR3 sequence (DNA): TGCGCCAGCAGACCCGGGACAGATCCCTACGAGCAGTACTTC. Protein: CASRPGTDPYEQYF. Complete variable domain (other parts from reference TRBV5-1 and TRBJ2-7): KAGVTQTPRYLIKTRGQQVTLSCSPISGHRSVSWYQQTPGQGLQFLFEYFSETQRNKGNFPGRFSGRQFSNSRSEMNVSTLELGDSALYLCASRPGTDPYEQYFGPGTRLTVT.

In nucleotides, the CDR3 is TGTGCCAGTAGTATAGAGACAGGGATGAACACTGAAGCTTTCTTT. This sequence encodes CASSIETGMNTEAFF. The chain joins TRBV19 to TRBJ1-1, with 7 bases aligning to TRBD1. Per germline, CDR1 LNHDA and CDR2 SQIVND (reference sequence). The CDR3 sequence is 15 residues long. Trimming removed 0 bases from V and 0 bases from J; junction bases left unmatched: 1.

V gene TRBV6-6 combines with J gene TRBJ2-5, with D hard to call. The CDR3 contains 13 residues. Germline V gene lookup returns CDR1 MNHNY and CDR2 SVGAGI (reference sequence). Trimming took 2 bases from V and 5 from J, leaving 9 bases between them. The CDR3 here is CASSYTEVETQYF. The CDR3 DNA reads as TGTGCCAGCAGTTACACTGAGGTGGAGACCCAGTACTTC.

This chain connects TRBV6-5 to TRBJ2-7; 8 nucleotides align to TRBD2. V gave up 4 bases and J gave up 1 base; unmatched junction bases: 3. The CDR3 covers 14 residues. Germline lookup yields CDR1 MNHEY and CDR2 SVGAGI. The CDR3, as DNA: TGTGCCAGCAGTTCCGGGGGGGGTTCCTACGAGCAGTACTTC. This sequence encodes CASSSGGGSYEQYF.

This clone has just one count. For the CDR3, the DNA is TGCGCCAGCAGCTTGGACGGGGCCTTCGGCTCGAACACCATATATTTT. The encoded protein is CASSLDGAFGSNTIYF. The chain couples TRBV5-1 to TRBJ1-3; D may be TRBD1 (5 bases). Germline values: CDR1 SGHRS, CDR2 YFSETQ. CDR3 length: 16 residues. V was clipped by 0 bases and J by 7 bases, with 17 bases between them.

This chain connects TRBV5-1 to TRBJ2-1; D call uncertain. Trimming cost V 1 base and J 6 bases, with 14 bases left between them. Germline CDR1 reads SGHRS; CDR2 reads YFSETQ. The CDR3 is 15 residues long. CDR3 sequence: CASSLKGNPGNEQFF. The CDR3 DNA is TGCGCCAGCAGCTTGAAAGGGAACCCCGGCAATGAGCAGTTCTTC.

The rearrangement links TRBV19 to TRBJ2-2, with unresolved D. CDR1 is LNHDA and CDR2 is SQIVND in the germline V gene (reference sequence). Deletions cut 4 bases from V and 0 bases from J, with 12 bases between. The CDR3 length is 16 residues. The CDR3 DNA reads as TGTGCCAGTAGTAGACGCACGGCGTCGAACACCGGGGAGCTGTTTTTT. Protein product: CASSRRTASNTGELFF. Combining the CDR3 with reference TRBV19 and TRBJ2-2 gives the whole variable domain DGGITQSPKYLFRKEGQNVTLSCEQNLNHDAMYWYRQDPGQGLRLIYYSQIVNDFQKGDIAEGYSVSREKKESFPLTVTSAQKNPTAFYLCASSRRTASNTGELFFGEGSRLTVL.